This entry concerns a single T cell receptor (beta chain). Its antigen is undetermined. The sample comes from a study of Graves' ophthalmopathy and Graves' hyperthyroidism. The study, taken as a whole, reports: A 13-signature model separated ophthalmopathy from stable hyperthyroidism, around 88% sensitivity, around 78% specificity.

Germline V gene data show CDR1 as DFQATT and CDR2 as SNEGSKA (reference sequence). The CDR3 contains 13 residues. V was clipped by 3 bases and J by 0 bases, with 8 bases between them. TCR beta CDR3 amplification used RNA transcripts. Second-round multiplex PCR came after first-round RT-PCR with HTBI primers. TCRdb used MiXCR to reprocess the multiplex PCR reads, holding one entry per CDR3 protein. The profile covers 300,000 to 400,000 distinct CDR3 sequences, with 17% appearing a single time and roughly an eighth taken by the ten largest. The TCR originated in an adult man with Graves' ophthalmopathy. The chain joins TRBV20-1 to TRBJ1-1; D gene ambiguous. The sample comprised peripheral blood. In nucleotides, the CDR3 is TGCAGTGCTAGTGGAAGGGTGAACACTGAAGCTTTCTTT. Translated: CSASGRVNTEAFF.